This TCR beta chain is drawn from a study of blood T cell repertoires in COVID-19. Study-level background: The study drew acute and convalescent COVID-19 samples from the United States, Italy and Spain. From T cells, B-cell-depleted T cells, or PBMCs came the material, which was cDNA or gDNA.

Trimming stripped 4 bases from V and 2 bases from J, with 17 bases between. Germline CDR1 MNHEY, CDR2 SMNVEV (reference sequence). This CDR3 contains 16 residues. Original processing methods: Amplification from reference gene primers served as the basis for estimated nucleated cell counts. The table came from immunoSEQ multiplex PCR; TCRdb's copy has only in-frame clones and leaves some out. V, J and clone size derive from that table, while D and trimming were established from the DNA sequence. The table shows approximately 300,000 clones, with roughly 90% occurring only once. The chain couples TRBV27 to TRBJ1-2; possibly TRBD1 for D (6 bases). The specimen sequenced was peripheral blood. The clonotype comes from a man between 18 and 35 years old with active or convalescent COVID-19. CDR3 region: CASSSFIRGGNYGYTF. CDR3 DNA sequence: TGTGCCAGCAGTTCTTTTATACGGGGGGGCAACTATGGCTACACCTTC.